This entry lists 30 T cell receptor beta chains sequenced from one sample in a study of blood T cell repertoires in COVID-19. Some clones are missing from TCRdb's copy, which holds only in-frame ones; the method was immunoSEQ multiplex PCR. This sample carries some 180,000 clones, approximately 80% of them seen once, and the ten largest clones take around 6.9%. The sequenced sample consisted of peripheral blood. These receptors came from a man in his sixties with acute or convalescent COVID-19.

The chain employs TRBV3-1 (or the pseudogene TRBV3-2) and TRBJ2-5; TRBD2 aligns across 11 bases. The V gene end was trimmed by 4 bases and the J gene end by 2 bases; junction bases not matched to a gene: 3. Germline V gives CDR1 LGHDT, CDR2 YNNKEL (reference sequence). The CDR3 is made up of 15 amino acids. The CDR3 nucleotides read TGTGCCAGCAGCCCCCGACTAGCGGGACAAGAGACCCAGTACTTC. Protein product: CASSPRLAGQETQYF.

The CDR3 sequence: CARRGGTEAFF. As DNA, the CDR3 is TGCGCTCGGAGGGGGGGGACTGAAGCTTTCTTT. The V call is TRBV23-1, the J call TRBJ1-1, with a weak D call TRBD1 (6 bases). TRBV23-1 is an open reading frame whose function is uncertain. CDR3 length: 11 amino acids.

The J gene is TRBJ1-2, the V gene TRBV28; the D is unclear. The CDR3 has 14 residues. Germline V gives CDR1 MDHEN, CDR2 SYDVKM. Between the trimmed V and J ends, which lost 2 bases and 4 bases, there was a span of 11 bases. CDR3 nucleotides: TGTGCCAGCAGTTTACTTTACGGGTCCTATGGCTACACCTTC. Encoded protein: CASSLLYGSYGYTF.

This sequence joins TRBV30 and TRBJ1-1, with 8 positions matching TRBD1. The CDR3 sequence is 17 residues long. Germline V gives CDR1 GTSNPN, CDR2 SVGIG (reference sequence). Trimming removed 8 bases from V and 0 bases from J; junction bases left unmatched: 17. CDR3: CAGHLDRTGFMNTEAFF. In DNA, the CDR3 is TGTGCCGGGCACCTCGATAGGACAGGGTTTATGAACACTGAAGCTTTCTTT.

The J gene is TRBJ1-5, the V gene TRBV5-5; maybe TRBD1 (6 bases). The CDR3 sequence is 13 residues long. V was clipped by 5 bases and J by 5 bases, with 11 bases between them. Germline V lookup: CDR1 SGHKS, CDR2 YYEKEE (reference sequence). The CDR3 loop is CASSLQGDQPQHF. In DNA form, the CDR3 reads TGTGCCAGCAGTTTACAGGGTGATCAGCCCCAGCATTTT.

This clone was recorded only once. The rearrangement links TRBV5-1 to TRBJ2-1; 9 nucleotides line up with TRBD2. V lost 8 bases, J lost 4 bases, and 7 bases stayed unmatched. CDR1 SGHRS and CDR2 YFSETQ come from the germline V gene. The CDR3 covers 14 residues. As DNA, the CDR3 is TGCGCCAGTATCGCGGGGGGGCCTTACAATGAGCAGTTCTTC. Amino acid sequence: CASIAGGPYNEQFF.

This clone occurred once. The chain joins TRBV6-1 to TRBJ1-5; D remains ambiguous. CDR1 and CDR2 (germline): MNHNS, SASEGT. V was cut by 2 bases and J by 8 bases, with 10 bases left in between. The CDR3 is 13 residues long. The CDR3 DNA sequence: TGTGCCAGCAGTGAAAACGGTCAGGAGCCCCAGCATTTT. Amino acid sequence: CASSENGQEPQHF.

For this clone: The sample holds other DNA sequences that translate to the same CDR3. This chain joins TRBV7-2 and TRBJ1-2, with TRBD1 matching 7 bases. Germline trimming cut 4 bases from V and 4 bases from J; bases unmatched to any gene: 6. This CDR3 contains 14 residues. CDR1 and CDR2 (germline): SGHTA, FQGNSA. The CDR3 DNA reads TGTGCCAGCAGCTCTTCAGGGGGGAGCTATGGCTACACCTTC. This translates into CASSSSGGSYGYTF.

The chain joins TRBV7-9 to TRBJ2-4; 8 bases agree with TRBD1. This CDR3 region has 14 residues. The junction had 9 bases not matched to a gene; V was cut back by 6 bases and J by 8 bases. The germline V gene encodes CDR1 SEHNR and CDR2 FQNEAQ (reference sequence). CDR3 nucleotide sequence: TGTGCCAGCAGTTCCGGGACAGGTGGACACATTCAGTACTTC. This codes for CASSSGTGGHIQYF.

The rearrangement joins TRBV6-5 to TRBJ2-3, with 11 bases lining up with TRBD2. V was clipped by 2 bases and J by 5 bases; unmatched bases: 6. Germline loops: CDR1 MNHEY, CDR2 SVGAGI. The CDR3 totals 16 residues. CDR3 nucleotides: TGTGCCAGCAGTTACATAGCGGGGGGGCGGAGAGATACGCAGTATTTT. This gives the protein CASSYIAGGRRDTQYF.

The chain carries TRBV25-1 and TRBJ1-6; 9 positions agree with TRBD1. Germline V gene sequence: CDR1 MGHDK, CDR2 SYGVNS. CDR3 length equals 14 residues. V gave up 11 bases and J gave up 9 bases; unmatched junction bases: 11. In DNA form, the CDR3 reads TGTGCCGGCACCCTCGGACAGGGGTCTTCACCCCTCCACTTT. It encodes CAGTLGQGSSPLHF.

DNA of the CDR3: TGCGCCAGCAGCCAAGAGGGGAGAGAGAACACTGAAGCTTTCTTT. It is translated as CASSQEGRENTEAFF. The rearrangement uses TRBV4-3 and TRBJ1-1; D remains unclear. Per the germline V gene, CDR1 is LGHNA and CDR2 is YSLEER. V was pared by 0 bases and J by 1 base, with 9 bases between. This CDR3 has 15 amino acids.

The chain links TRBV19 to TRBJ1-5, with TRBD1 identical over 7 bases. The CDR3 spans 20 residues. Germline V gene lookup returns CDR1 LNHDA and CDR2 SQIVND (reference sequence). V shed 4 bases and J 6 bases; nucleotides not matched to a gene: 24. The DNA for the CDR3 is TGTGCCAGTAGTACTGAGCAGGGGGACCCCTACCCCCTAGTTAGTCAGCCCCAGCATTTT. Translated: CASSTEQGDPYPLVSQPQHF.

This sequence joins TRBV4-1 and TRBJ2-3; TRBD2 aligns across 12 bases. Germline trimming cut 4 bases from V and 5 bases from J; bases unmatched to any gene: 4. In germline, CDR1 is MGHRA, CDR2 YSYEKL. CDR3 length equals 15 residues. CDR3 sequence reads: CASSPTSGGIDTQYF. CDR3 in DNA: TGCGCCAGCAGCCCCACTAGCGGGGGGATAGATACGCAGTATTTT.

V usage is TRBV5-1 and J usage is TRBJ2-3; D unresolved. V was clipped by 2 bases and J by 3 bases, with 19 bases between them. Germline loops: CDR1 SGHRS, CDR2 YFSETQ. CDR3 length: 17 residues. The chain's CDR3 is CASSLGIDDRVTDTQYF. In nucleotides, the CDR3 is TGCGCCAGCAGCTTAGGAATTGACGACCGGGTTACAGATACGCAGTATTTT. The variable domain in full, completed from reference TRBV5-1 and TRBJ2-3, reads KAGVTQTPRYLIKTRGQQVTLSCSPISGHRSVSWYQQTPGQGLQFLFEYFSETQRNKGNFPGRFSGRQFSNSRSEMNVSTLELGDSALYLCASSLGIDDRVTDTQYFGPGTRLTVL.

The V call is TRBV21-1, the J call TRBJ2-3; the table's D call TRBD2 went unverified against the DNA. TRBV21-1 represents a pseudogene. The length of the CDR3 is 18 residues. The DNA of the CDR3 is TGTGCCAGCAGCAAAGGCGGGCTAGCGGGGAACTACACAGATACGCAGTATTTT. Translation: CASSKGGLAGNYTDTQYF.

Only a few counts were recorded for this clone. The chain has TRBV3-1 (or the pseudogene TRBV3-2) and TRBJ2-7; D is possibly TRBD1 (6 bases). The V end lost 4 bases, the J end lost 5 bases, and 18 bases lay between the germline ends. Germline V gives CDR1 LGHDT, CDR2 YNNKEL (reference sequence). The CDR3 consists of 15 residues. CDR3 in amino acids: CASSPPGRGGDEQYF. The DNA of the CDR3 is TGTGCCAGCAGCCCCCCCGGCAGGGGTGGCGACGAGCAGTACTTC.

This chain connects TRBV9 to TRBJ2-7, with 7 bases aligning to TRBD1. The CDR3 sequence is 15 residues long. V lost 3 bases to trimming and J lost 0 bases; unmatched junction nucleotides: 6. Germline V lookup: CDR1 SGDLS, CDR2 YYNGEE. As DNA, the CDR3 is TGTGCCAGCAGCGCCGGGACAGCCGACTCCTACGAGCAGTACTTC. The encoded protein is CASSAGTADSYEQYF.

The chain has TRBV12-3 or TRBV12-4 and TRBJ1-3, with TRBD1 matching 9 bases. V trimming: 6 bases; J trimming: 8 bases; junction bases outside the gene matches: 2. The CDR3 covers 12 residues. CDR3 loop: CASRGQGYTIYF. CDR3 in DNA: TGTGCCAGCAGGGGACAGGGTTACACCATATATTTT.

The chain recombines TRBV4-2 with TRBJ2-1; D perhaps matches TRBD1 (6 bases). The CDR3 has 17 residues. Trimming shortened V by 0 bases and J by 0 bases, and 12 bases separated the two germline ends. Germline CDR1 LGHNA, CDR2 YNFKEQ. CDR3 in amino acids: CASSQEGTDSSYNEQFF. Written as DNA, the CDR3 is TGTGCCAGCAGCCAAGAGGGTACGGACAGCTCCTACAATGAGCAGTTCTTC.

There are a few counts of this clone. J is TRBJ1-6 and V is TRBV4-2; 8 bases are a match to TRBD1. Trimming at V came to 2 bases and at J to 6 bases, leaving 3 bases not matched to a gene. Germline V gives CDR1 LGHNA, CDR2 YNFKEQ. The CDR3 has 15 residues. DNA of the CDR3: TGTGCCAGCAGCCAACAACAGGGGGTTAATTCACCCCTCCACTTT. Its protein product is CASSQQQGVNSPLHF.

The chain carries TRBV12-5 and TRBJ1-1; maybe TRBD1 (6 bases). CDR3 size: 15 residues. Trimming removed 5 bases from V and 3 bases from J, with 16 bases in between. The V gene's germline CDR1 is LGHNT and CDR2 FRNRAP. CDR3 protein: CASGPLGGRDTEAFF. CDR3 DNA: TGTGCTAGTGGTCCCCTAGGGGGTAGGGACACTGAAGCTTTCTTT.

This chain links TRBV29-1 with TRBJ1-1, with D uncertain. Looked up from germline, CDR1 is SQVTM and CDR2 is ANQGSEA. V was clipped by 6 bases and J by 6 bases, with 17 bases between them. This CDR3 has 13 amino acids. The CDR3 loop reads CSVAPTRVAEAFF. In DNA, the CDR3 is TGCAGCGTGGCCCCAACGCGGGTCGCTGAAGCTTTCTTT.

For the CDR3, the DNA is TGTGCCAGCAGTGGAGAATTGGGGGGTGCACTCTCCTACAATGAGCAGTTCTTC. Translated, it gives CASSGELGGALSYNEQFF. The rearrangement joins TRBV25-1 to TRBJ2-1, with D possibly matching TRBD2 (6 bases). Trimming took off 4 bases at V and 0 bases at J, with 19 bases between the two ends. Looked up from germline, CDR1 is MGHDK and CDR2 is SYGVNS. This CDR3 contains 18 residues.

The V gene is TRBV10-2, the J gene TRBJ2-1, with 9 bases identical to TRBD2. CDR1 is WSHSY, CDR2 SAAADI, per germline. The CDR3 extends over 19 amino acids. J gave up 1 base and V 0 bases, and 10 bases lay outside the gene matches. CDR3: CASSESGTSWLASYNEQFF. In DNA, the CDR3 is TGCGCCAGCAGTGAGTCCGGGACTAGCTGGTTGGCGTCCTACAATGAGCAGTTCTTC.

This clone was detected only a few times. The V gene is TRBV6-5, the J gene TRBJ2-3, with a tentative D call TRBD2 (5 bases). CDR3 length equals 13 residues. Germline-derived CDR1 and CDR2 are MNHEY and SVGAGI. V was pared by 6 bases and J by 4 bases, with 11 bases between. The CDR3 here is CASRALGADTQYF. The CDR3 nucleotides read TGTGCCAGCAGAGCCCTCGGGGCAGATACGCAGTATTTT.

The V gene is TRBV9, the J gene TRBJ1-6; 8 bases match TRBD1. With V trimmed by 3 bases and J by 6 bases, 8 bases remained unmatched. Per germline, CDR1 SGDLS and CDR2 YYNGEE. The CDR3 sequence is 16 residues long. CDR3 residues: CASSAGTGRVNSPLHF. The CDR3 DNA reads as TGTGCCAGCAGCGCCGGGACAGGCAGAGTTAATTCACCCCTCCACTTT.

The chain employs TRBV7-2 and TRBJ2-7; TRBD1 aligns across 8 bases. The CDR3 extends over 15 amino acids. CDR1 is SGHTA and CDR2 is FQGNSA in the germline V gene. J was trimmed by 3 bases and V by 4 bases; bases with no gene match: 8. DNA for the CDR3: TGTGCCAGCAGCTCCGGACAGGGAGCCCTCTACGAGCAGTACTTC. Its protein product is CASSSGQGALYEQYF.

V is TRBV19 and J is TRBJ1-5; no reliable D call. CDR1 is LNHDA and CDR2 is SQIVND in the germline V gene (reference sequence). Between the trimmed V and J ends, which lost 3 bases and 5 bases, there was a span of 5 bases. This CDR3 region has 12 residues. The CDR3 sequence is CASSIQDQPQHF. The DNA of the CDR3 is TGTGCCAGTAGTATTCAGGATCAGCCCCAGCATTTT. Supplemented by reference TRBV19 and TRBJ1-5, the full variable domain reads DGGITQSPKYLFRKEGQNVTLSCEQNLNHDAMYWYRQDPGQGLRLIYYSQIVNDFQKGDIAEGYSVSREKKESFPLTVTSAQKNPTAFYLCASSIQDQPQHFGDGTRLSIL.

The table lists this clone with many counts. The chain employs TRBV2 and TRBJ1-1; D gene uncertain. Germline CDR1 reads SNHLY; CDR2 reads FYNNEI. V was shortened by 8 bases and J by 5 bases, with 12 bases between the two germline ends. This CDR3 is built from 12 residues. The CDR3 region is CASQTTGTEAFF. CDR3 DNA: TGTGCCAGCCAGACGACTGGGACTGAAGCTTTCTTT.